The 26 T cell receptor beta chains below all came from one sample that was sequenced in a study of T cells after yellow fever vaccination. TCRdb passed the 5' RACE reads through MiXCR, listing each CDR3 protein once. The sample carries 110,000 to 150,000 distinct CDR3 sequences, around 6.3% recorded once. The sequenced sample was CD4+ T cells sorted from PBMCs, obtained 10 days after the yellow fever booster vaccination. The receptors shown here come from a man younger than 40 who received the YFV17D yellow fever vaccine.

This clonotype was counted at least ten times. The rearrangement uses TRBV3-1 and TRBJ2-5, with 14 nucleotides matching TRBD2. CDR1 is LGHDT, CDR2 YNNKEL, per germline (reference sequence). V was clipped by 4 bases and J by 6 bases; unmatched bases: 10. CDR3 length: 17 amino acids. CDR3 sequence: CASSRVPGLAGVKTQYF. CDR3 sequence (DNA): TGTGCCAGCAGCCGAGTGCCGGGACTAGCGGGAGTGAAGACCCAGTACTTC.

The sample holds many counts of this clonotype. The CDR3 nucleotides read TGTGCCAGCACGCGCGGGGACATTCAGTACTTC. This encodes CASTRGDIQYF. The chain uses TRBV7-2 and TRBJ2-4; D is perhaps TRBD2 (6 bases). CDR3 length: 11 amino acids. Germline CDR1 reads SGHTA; CDR2 reads FQGNSA. V was trimmed by 7 bases and J by 8 bases, leaving 9 bases between them.

This clonotype was counted many times. The chain combines TRBV6-5 with TRBJ2-2; D gene unclear. Germline CDR1 reads MNHEY; CDR2 reads SVGAGI. V lost 0 bases and J lost 6, with 14 bases in between. This CDR3 comprises 16 residues. The CDR3 bases are TGTGCCAGCAGTTACTCGTTTACAGCCCACCCCGGGGAGCTGTTTTTT. Protein sequence: CASSYSFTAHPGELFF.

V gene TRBV7-2 combines with J gene TRBJ1-1, with 12 bases matching TRBD1. The CDR3 totals 19 residues. V shed 3 bases, J shed 0 bases, and the junction held 11 bases outside the gene matches. Looked up from germline, CDR1 is SGHTA and CDR2 is FQGNSA. In nucleotides, the CDR3 is TGTGCCAGCAGCTTCGGGACAGGGGGCGAGGGGAGATTGAACACTGAAGCTTTCTTT. Protein sequence: CASSFGTGGEGRLNTEAFF. The complete variable domain, with remaining parts taken from reference TRBV7-2 and TRBJ1-1, reads GAGVSQSPSNKVTEKGKDVELRCDPISGHTALYWYRQSLGQGLEFLIYFQGNSAPDKSGLPSDRFSAERTGGSVSTLTIQRTQQEDSAVYLCASSFGTGGEGRLNTEAFFGQGTRLTVV.

As concerns this clonotype: A much larger clone differs by one base, so this may be a read error. The chain couples TRBV5-1 to TRBJ2-1; weak D call: TRBD2 (6 bases). V was cut by 0 bases and J by 5 bases, with 9 bases left in between. The CDR3 has 14 residues. Germline-derived CDR1 and CDR2 are SGHRS and YFSETQ. CDR3 bases: TGCGCCAGCAGCTTGGCTAGCGCCCACAATGAGCAGTTCTTC. This codes for CASSLASAHNEQFF.

This clonotype appeared once. The CDR3 reads CSAPAPAETQYF. The CDR3 DNA reads TGCAGTGCCCCCGCTCCGGCAGAGACCCAGTACTTC. V gene TRBV20-1 combines with J gene TRBJ2-5; no firm D call. The V end was cut by 6 bases, the J end by 4 bases, with 12 bases between. Germline V gene data show CDR1 as DFQATT and CDR2 as SNEGSKA (reference sequence). The CDR3 runs to 12 residues.

This clonotype was seen repeatedly, ten times or more. V usage is TRBV5-4 and J usage is TRBJ2-2; D possibly corresponds to TRBD1 (5 bases). From germline, CDR1 is SGHNT and CDR2 YYREEE (reference sequence). This CDR3 is 13 amino acids long. Trimming removed 0 bases from V and 6 bases from J, with 6 bases in between. The CDR3 DNA reads as TGTGCCAGCAGCTTGGTAGGGGCCGGGGAGCTGTTTTTT. Protein: CASSLVGAGELFF.

Ten or more counts support this clonotype. V and J are TRBV20-1 and TRBJ1-6; D not resolved. V gave up 3 bases and J gave up 9 bases, with 15 bases separating them. The CDR3 length is 14 residues. The V gene's germline CDR1 is DFQATT and CDR2 SNEGSKA (reference sequence). CDR3 DNA: TGCAGTGCTAGCTCGAACCCGAGTGGTTCACCCCTCCACTTT. Residues: CSASSNPSGSPLHF.

Points on this clonotype: A much larger clone lies a single base off, so this may be a read error. This chain connects TRBV7-9 to TRBJ1-4, with 7 bases matching TRBD1. Germline CDR1 reads SEHNR; CDR2 reads FQNEAQ (reference sequence). V gave up 6 bases and J gave up 7 bases; unmatched junction bases: 11. This CDR3 has 15 residues. The CDR3 spells CASRRRDSPTEKLFF. For the CDR3, the DNA is TGTGCCAGCAGACGCCGGGACAGTCCTACTGAAAAACTGTTTTTT.

This clonotype was observed at least ten times. The V and J genes are TRBV7-8 and TRBJ2-7; D might be TRBD1 (6 bases). V dropped 4 bases and J dropped 12 bases, with 16 bases sitting between them. The CDR3 length is 12 residues. The germline V gene has CDR1 SGHVS and CDR2 FQNEAQ. The CDR3: CASSSYSGVTYF. For the CDR3, the DNA is TGTGCCAGCAGCTCCTACTCAGGGGTGACGTACTTC.

This clonotype was seen ten or more times. The rearrangement joins TRBV5-6 to TRBJ2-3; tentatively, D is TRBD2 (6 bases). V was cut by 4 bases and J by 2 bases, with 14 bases left in between. CDR3 length: 15 amino acids. The V gene's germline CDR1 is SGHDT and CDR2 YYEEEE. The CDR3 spells CASSDAGTPTDTQYF. DNA of the CDR3: TGTGCCAGCAGCGATGCCGGGACTCCCACAGATACGCAGTATTTT.

There are many counts of this clonotype. This rearrangement joins TRBV7-8 to TRBJ2-1; 14 nucleotides match TRBD2. Germline CDR1 and CDR2: SGHVS and FQNEAQ. The CDR3 has 15 amino acids. J was trimmed by 8 bases and V by 5 bases; bases with no gene match: 5. The CDR3: CASSPRTSGRYEQFF. CDR3 DNA sequence: TGTGCCAGCAGCCCTCGGACTAGCGGGAGGTATGAGCAGTTCTTC.

This clonotype was seen ten or more times. V usage is TRBV24-1 and J usage is TRBJ2-2; D unclear. V gave up 3 bases and J gave up 1 base, with 8 bases separating them. Germline CDR1 is KGHDR and CDR2 is SFDVKD. This CDR3 has 15 residues. The CDR3 DNA reads as TGTGCCACCAGTGATCGTTTTAAGAACACCGGGGAGCTGTTTTTT. As protein: CATSDRFKNTGELFF.

Note on this clonotype: A much larger clone lies a single base off, so this may be a read error. Here the CDR3 reads CASRDRLVGEQFF. The CDR3 DNA reads TGTGCCAGCAGGGACCGGTTGGTAGGGGAGCAGTTCTTC. This chain joins TRBV12-3 or TRBV12-4 and TRBJ2-1; D is ambiguous. The CDR3 runs 13 residues. V shed 6 bases and J shed 10 bases, with 16 bases lying between them.

The sample holds a few counts of this clonotype. The CDR3 coding sequence is TGTGCCAGCTGGGGGAGCTACGAGCAGTACTTC. Translated, it gives CASWGSYEQYF. The V gene is TRBV6-5, the J gene TRBJ2-7; D is perhaps TRBD1 or TRBD2 (5 bases each). Trimming removed 8 bases from V and 3 bases from J, with 8 bases in between. The CDR3 sequence is 11 residues long. Germline V gene sequence: CDR1 MNHEY, CDR2 SVGAGI.

This clonotype was seen at least ten times. The chain couples TRBV4-3 to TRBJ2-2; D uncertain. In germline, CDR1 is LGHNA, CDR2 YSLEER. There are 15 residues in the CDR3. V was clipped by 0 bases and J by 1 base, with 6 bases between them. The DNA of the CDR3 is TGCGCCAGCAGCCAAGAGATTAGGAACACCGGGGAGCTGTTTTTT. Translating gives CASSQEIRNTGELFF.

This clonotype was seen many times. The chain is built from TRBV5-1 and TRBJ2-7, with TRBD1 identical over 9 bases. J gave up 7 bases and V 4 bases, and 6 bases lay outside the gene matches. This CDR3 has 13 amino acids. CDR1 is SGHRS, CDR2 YFSETQ, per germline. The CDR3 sequence is CASSRQGVREQYF. The CDR3 bases are TGCGCCAGCAGCCGACAGGGGGTTCGGGAGCAGTACTTC.

In this sample, this clonotype turned up many times. The gene calls are TRBV24-1 and TRBJ2-5; tentative D call: TRBD1 (6 bases). The CDR3 has 12 residues. V gave up 6 bases and J gave up 5 bases, with 9 bases separating them. Germline lookup yields CDR1 KGHDR and CDR2 SFDVKD. CDR3 nucleotide sequence: TGTGCCACCAGTCAGGGGTCCGAGACCCAGTACTTC. As protein: CATSQGSETQYF.

This clonotype was found a few times. V and J are TRBV7-2 and TRBJ1-3; possibly TRBD1 for D (6 bases). Germline V gene data show CDR1 as SGHTA and CDR2 as FQGNSA. This CDR3 is built from 14 residues. V was pared by 2 bases and J by 3 bases, with 8 bases between. The CDR3 region has the DNA TGTGCCAGCAGCTTAACGACAGGTGGAAACACCATATATTTT. Encoded protein: CASSLTTGGNTIYF.

This clonotype was found many times. CDR3 residues: CASSRRRDSYEQYF. The CDR3 coding sequence is TGTGCCAGCAGCCGACGGCGGGATTCCTACGAGCAGTACTTC. The chain employs TRBV7-2 and TRBJ2-7, with a possible D match to TRBD2 (6 bases). V lost 5 bases, J lost 1 base, and 12 bases lay in between. Germline-derived CDR1 and CDR2 are SGHTA and FQGNSA. This CDR3 region has 14 residues.

This clonotype was found a few times. V usage is TRBV10-3 and J usage is TRBJ2-6; tentatively, D is TRBD2 (6 bases). Germline-derived CDR1 and CDR2 are ENHRY and SYGVKD. Trimming stripped 8 bases from V and 0 bases from J, with 14 bases between. The CDR3 runs 16 residues. The CDR3 DNA reads TGTGCCATCGGGGAGGCCCAAAGCTCTGGGGCCAACGTCCTGACTTTC. Its translation: CAIGEAQSSGANVLTF.

There are many counts of this clonotype. The chain uses TRBV3-1 and TRBJ2-4; a possible D gene is TRBD2 (6 bases). This CDR3 region has 13 residues. Per germline, CDR1 LGHDT and CDR2 YNNKEL (reference sequence). The V gene lost 4 bases and the J gene lost 8 bases, with 12 bases spanning the gap. Written as DNA, the CDR3 is TGTGCCAGCAGCCCCTCAGGGACTGACATTCAGTACTTC. Amino acid sequence: CASSPSGTDIQYF.

This clonotype showed up just a few times. This chain links TRBV19 with TRBJ1-5; D remains unclear. Deletions cut 7 bases from V and 4 bases from J, with 8 bases between. Per germline, CDR1 LNHDA and CDR2 SQIVND (reference sequence). The CDR3 spans 12 residues. In nucleotides, the CDR3 is TGTGCCAGTAAGGACGGAAATCAGCCCCAGCATTTT. It yields the protein CASKDGNQPQHF.

This clonotype was seen at least ten times. The chain couples TRBV7-2 to TRBJ2-7; 11 bases fit TRBD1. Losses at the gene ends were 6 bases for V and 3 bases for J; bases not matched to a gene: 4. CDR1 and CDR2 from the germline V gene are SGHTA and FQGNSA. The CDR3 sequence is 14 residues long. CDR3 in amino acids: CASSSGTGGYEQYF. The CDR3 bases are TGTGCCAGCAGTTCCGGGACAGGGGGCTACGAGCAGTACTTC. Complete variable domain (other parts from reference TRBV7-2 and TRBJ2-7): GAGVSQSPSNKVTEKGKDVELRCDPISGHTALYWYRQSLGQGLEFLIYFQGNSAPDKSGLPSDRFSAERTGGSVSTLTIQRTQQEDSAVYLCASSSGTGGYEQYFGPGTRLTVT.

This clonotype was picked up many times. J is TRBJ2-7 and V is TRBV7-9, with D unclear. The germline V gene encodes CDR1 SEHNR and CDR2 FQNEAQ (reference sequence). V was pared by 1 base and J by 2 bases, with 15 bases between. This CDR3 contains 16 residues. The CDR3 bases are TGTGCCAGCAGCTTAGGGGGTGGTGTAGCTACCTACGAGCAGTACTTC. Its protein product is CASSLGGGVATYEQYF.

Many counts were recorded for this clonotype. The chain recombines TRBV20-1 with TRBJ1-5; 7 nucleotides match TRBD1. The CDR3 totals 14 residues. With V trimmed by 6 bases and J by 6 bases, 11 bases remained unmatched. CDR1 and CDR2 (germline): DFQATT, SNEGSKA (reference sequence). CDR3 residues: CSAKTAGGSQPQHF. CDR3 DNA: TGCAGTGCCAAAACGGCAGGGGGGAGTCAGCCCCAGCATTTT.